This TCR beta chain is drawn from a study of shared clonotypes between healthy human individuals. CDR1 and CDR2 (germline): MGHDK, SYGVNS. The CDR3 totals 14 residues. With 4 bases removed from V and 2 bases from J, the gap between germline ends came to 12 bases. Of note for this clone: The antigen remains unidentified.

The study's findings and limits: Relative to clonotypes present in all four donors, those not shared had lower generation probabilities.

Sorted-subset replicate PCRs used around 0.2 ug DNA, roughly 28,000 T cell genomes. Repertoires were generated with immunoSEQ multiplex PCR, while TCRdb's copy carries only in-frame clones and drops some. The sample holds 2 million to 2.5 million clones; roughly 95% are singletons and the top ten take approximately 0.13%. This chain joins TRBV25-1 and TRBJ2-7, with no clear D. The sequenced sample consisted of naive CD4+ T cells sorted from blood. This sample's subset: CD45RA+ positively selected. This clonotype was sampled from a man aged 18 to 29 in good health. The CDR3 here is CASSAPGGAYEQYF. CDR3 nucleotide sequence: TGTGCCAGCAGTGCCCCAGGTGGGGCCTACGAGCAGTACTTC.